The 2 T cell receptor beta chains reported below all come from one sample, sequenced in a study of T-cell memory formation after mild COVID-19. TCRdb reanalysed the 5' RACE reads using MiXCR and keeps one entry per CDR3 protein. The table lists some 130,000 distinct CDR3 sequences, about 15% of them singletons. Sequenced: PBMCs or a T cell subset sorted from them (not recorded which). Receptors were obtained from a man younger than 35 who had mild COVID-19 (a few samples of this study predate the infection). Cell type and time point are not known.

The gene calls are TRBV5-1 and TRBJ1-4; D is possibly TRBD1 (6 bases). The CDR3 sequence is 15 residues long. CDR1 is SGHRS and CDR2 is YFSETQ in the germline V gene. V was clipped by 4 bases and J by 0 bases, with 10 bases between them. This CDR3 is CASSDQGSTNEKLFF. The CDR3 nucleotides read TGCGCCAGCAGCGATCAGGGGTCAACTAATGAAAAACTGTTTTTT.

This clonotype came up a few times. The J gene is TRBJ2-5, the V gene TRBV10-2; TRBD2 agrees at 9 bases. Germline lookup yields CDR1 WSHSY and CDR2 SAAADI. The CDR3 covers 13 residues. J was trimmed by 3 bases and V by 6 bases; bases with no gene match: 2. The CDR3 spells CASRVAGEETQYF. CDR3 DNA sequence: TGCGCCAGCAGAGTAGCGGGAGAAGAGACCCAGTACTTC.